This T cell receptor (beta chain) comes out of a study of blood T cell repertoires in COVID-19. Study-level information: Samples of COVID-19 (acute and convalescent) were obtained from the United States, Italy and Spain. PBMCs, B-cell-depleted T cells, or T cells provided the cDNA or gDNA that made up the material.

The CDR3 runs to 12 residues. Germline trimming cut 6 bases from V and 7 bases from J; bases unmatched to any gene: 4. The germline V gene has CDR1 LGHNT and CDR2 FRNRAP. Original processing methods: How many nucleated cells were present was estimated from reference gene primer amplification. The protocol was immunoSEQ multiplex PCR, while the TCRdb copy is restricted to in-frame clones and leaves out a portion. D and trimming come from the DNA, and the V and J calls and clone size come from that table. The table has approximately 130,000 clones, approximately 84% seen once. The clonotype was recovered from a human donor in a cohort sampled during active COVID-19. Material for sequencing was peripheral blood. The V gene is TRBV12-5, the J gene TRBJ1-1; 8 bases agree with TRBD1. The CDR3 nucleotides read TGTGCTAGTGGCTTAGGACAGGGTGAAGCTTTCTTT. The encoded protein is CASGLGQGEAFF.